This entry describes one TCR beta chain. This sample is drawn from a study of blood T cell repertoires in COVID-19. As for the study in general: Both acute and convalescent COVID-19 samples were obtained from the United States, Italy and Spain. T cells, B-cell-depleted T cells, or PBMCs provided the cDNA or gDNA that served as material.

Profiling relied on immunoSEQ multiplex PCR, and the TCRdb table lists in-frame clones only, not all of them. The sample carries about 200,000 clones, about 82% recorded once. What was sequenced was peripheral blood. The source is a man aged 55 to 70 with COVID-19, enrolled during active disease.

The CDR3 DNA reads as TGCGCCAGCAGTGAGGAGGGCCATGCTTCCGAGCAGTACTTC. Amino acids: CASSEEGHASEQYF. The chain uses TRBV10-2 and TRBJ2-7; tentatively, D is TRBD2 (5 bases). The CDR3 is 14 amino acids. Per the germline V gene, CDR1 is WSHSY and CDR2 is SAAADI. V lost 2 bases and J lost 6, with 14 bases in between.